The rows below give T cell receptor beta chains drawn from one sample of a study of healthy donors' naive CD4 and CD8 T cells. Via MiXCR, TCRdb re-called the reads, giving one row per CDR3 protein. Of roughly 200,000 distinct CDR3 sequences listed, about 70% are singletons. The sequencing input was naive CD4+ and CD8+ T cells sorted from blood, pooled from several donors. The receptors were sampled from a pool of human donors in good health; the sample pools cells from several healthy donors. Both conserved end residues are part of each CDR3. Each record gives: J gene, clone size, V gene, D gene, CDR3 protein, CDR3 DNA. The D gene is left open where the match is weak. Where a row states a size, it is once, few, many or the class of an expanded clone; other rows omit it.

j_gene: TRBJ1-1
abundance: .
v_gene: TRBV29-1
d_gene: .
CDR3aa: CSVEEGRGVKAFF
CDR3nt: TGCAGCGTTGAGGAGGGCAGGGGAGTTAAAGCTTTCTTT

j_gene: TRBJ2-7
abundance: .
v_gene: TRBV29-1
d_gene: .
CDR3aa: CSVEDVPFYEQYF
CDR3nt: TGCAGCGTTGAAGATGTCCCCTTCTACGAGCAGTACTTC

j_gene: TRBJ2-7
abundance: .
v_gene: TRBV12-3/TRBV12-4
d_gene: .
CDR3aa: CASSVRDLQYF
CDR3nt: TGTGCCAGCAGTGTCCGGGACTTGCAGTACTTC

j_gene: TRBJ2-7
abundance: .
v_gene: TRBV29-1
d_gene: .
CDR3aa: CSSRDGLAYEQYF
CDR3nt: TGCAGCTCCCGGGACGGCCTTGCCTACGAGCAGTACTTC

j_gene: TRBJ2-7
abundance: .
v_gene: TRBV4-3
d_gene: .
CDR3aa: CASSQARTSYEQYF
CDR3nt: TGCGCCAGCAGCCAAGCTAGGACAAGCTACGAGCAGTACTTC

j_gene: TRBJ2-1
abundance: .
v_gene: TRBV15
d_gene: .
CDR3aa: CATSRKDSDNEQFF
CDR3nt: TGTGCCACCAGCAGGAAGGACAGCGACAATGAGCAGTTCTTC

j_gene: TRBJ2-5
abundance: .
v_gene: TRBV5-6
d_gene: .
CDR3aa: CASSLKIRETQYF
CDR3nt: TGTGCCAGCAGCTTAAAGATCCGGGAGACCCAGTACTTC

j_gene: TRBJ1-1
abundance: .
v_gene: TRBV27
d_gene: TRBD1
CDR3aa: CASWTGEMVDTEAFF
CDR3nt: TGTGCCTCCTGGACAGGTGAAATGGTTGACACTGAAGCTTTCTTT

j_gene: TRBJ1-1
abundance: once
v_gene: TRBV27
d_gene: .
CDR3aa: CASSFRGRETEAFF
CDR3nt: TGTGCCAGCAGTTTCAGGGGACGGGAAACTGAAGCTTTCTTT

j_gene: TRBJ2-7
abundance: .
v_gene: TRBV5-1
d_gene: TRBD2
CDR3aa: CASSLGGSAYEQYF
CDR3nt: TGCGCCAGCAGCTTGGGCGGGAGCGCCTACGAGCAGTACTTC

j_gene: TRBJ2-7
abundance: .
v_gene: TRBV6-5
d_gene: .
CDR3aa: CASSYSTSTYEQYF
CDR3nt: TGTGCCAGCAGTTACTCGACGTCTACCTACGAGCAGTACTTC

j_gene: TRBJ1-2
abundance: .
v_gene: TRBV27
d_gene: .
CDR3aa: CASSPWRSYYGYTF
CDR3nt: TGTGCCAGCAGTCCCTGGCGGAGTTACTATGGCTACACCTTC

j_gene: TRBJ2-7
abundance: .
v_gene: TRBV29-1
d_gene: .
CDR3aa: CSVETGDYEQYF
CDR3nt: TGCAGCGTCGAAACAGGAGACTACGAGCAGTACTTC

j_gene: TRBJ2-1
abundance: .
v_gene: TRBV19
d_gene: .
CDR3aa: CASRDLDRSEQFF
CDR3nt: TGTGCCAGTAGGGACTTGGACAGAAGTGAGCAGTTCTTC

j_gene: TRBJ1-2
abundance: .
v_gene: TRBV29-1
d_gene: .
CDR3aa: CSVEMGGINYGYTF
CDR3nt: TGCAGCGTTGAAATGGGCGGAATTAACTATGGCTACACCTTC

j_gene: TRBJ1-1
abundance: .
v_gene: TRBV29-1
d_gene: .
CDR3aa: CSVVGLDTEAFF
CDR3nt: TGCAGCGTCGTAGGGCTGGACACTGAAGCTTTCTTT

j_gene: TRBJ2-1
abundance: .
v_gene: TRBV18
d_gene: TRBD2
CDR3aa: CASSRTSGIGEQFF
CDR3nt: TGTGCCAGCTCACGGACTAGCGGGATTGGTGAGCAGTTCTTC

j_gene: TRBJ2-7
abundance: .
v_gene: TRBV6-6
d_gene: .
CDR3aa: CASSYGGYYEQYF
CDR3nt: TGTGCCAGCAGTTACGGGGGATACTACGAGCAGTACTTC

j_gene: TRBJ2-1
abundance: .
v_gene: TRBV2
d_gene: TRBD2
CDR3aa: CASRSSGSHNEQFF
CDR3nt: TGTGCCAGCAGGTCAAGCGGGAGCCACAATGAGCAGTTCTTC

j_gene: TRBJ2-1
abundance: once
v_gene: TRBV29-1
d_gene: .
CDR3aa: CSVEGGGLNYNEQFF
CDR3nt: TGCAGCGTTGAAGGTGGCGGGCTAAATTACAATGAGCAGTTCTTC

j_gene: TRBJ1-5
abundance: .
v_gene: TRBV11-2
d_gene: .
CDR3aa: CASSLELGYSNQPQHF
CDR3nt: TGTGCCAGCAGCTTGGAATTGGGCTATAGCAATCAGCCCCAGCATTTT

j_gene: TRBJ2-1
abundance: once
v_gene: TRBV6-2/TRBV6-3
d_gene: .
CDR3aa: CATVRDVYNEQFF
CDR3nt: TGTGCCACCGTTCGTGACGTCTACAATGAGCAGTTCTTC

j_gene: TRBJ1-5
abundance: .
v_gene: TRBV6-1
d_gene: .
CDR3aa: CASSVRERQPQHF
CDR3nt: TGTGCCAGCAGCGTGAGAGAGCGCCAGCCCCAGCATTTT

j_gene: TRBJ1-1
abundance: .
v_gene: TRBV12-3/TRBV12-4
d_gene: .
CDR3aa: CASSNGLSNTEAFF
CDR3nt: TGTGCCAGCAGTAATGGACTTTCGAACACTGAAGCTTTCTTT

j_gene: TRBJ2-7
abundance: .
v_gene: TRBV2
d_gene: .
CDR3aa: CASTGRYEQYF
CDR3nt: TGTGCCAGCACCGGGCGGTACGAGCAGTACTTC

j_gene: TRBJ2-6
abundance: .
v_gene: TRBV6-5
d_gene: TRBD1
CDR3aa: CASSPRTGAGANVLTF
CDR3nt: TGTGCCAGCAGTCCGAGAACAGGGGCGGGGGCCAACGTCCTGACTTTC

j_gene: TRBJ2-1
abundance: .
v_gene: TRBV29-1
d_gene: .
CDR3aa: CSVEPIWTHRLNEQFF
CDR3nt: TGCAGCGTTGAGCCGATTTGGACACACAGACTCAATGAGCAGTTCTTC

j_gene: TRBJ2-1
abundance: .
v_gene: TRBV2
d_gene: TRBD2
CDR3aa: CASGRANNEQFF
CDR3nt: TGTGCCAGCGGGAGGGCCAATAATGAGCAGTTCTTC

j_gene: TRBJ2-1
abundance: few
v_gene: TRBV27
d_gene: .
CDR3aa: CASSLSGEQFF
CDR3nt: TGTGCCAGCAGTTTGTCCGGTGAGCAGTTCTTC

j_gene: TRBJ2-7
abundance: few
v_gene: TRBV29-1
d_gene: .
CDR3aa: CSVTGPNYEQYF
CDR3nt: TGCAGCGTCACCGGGCCAAACTACGAGCAGTACTTC

j_gene: TRBJ1-1
abundance: .
v_gene: TRBV19
d_gene: .
CDR3aa: CASTLTAGGGNEAFF
CDR3nt: TGTGCCAGTACTCTCACCGCCGGGGGCGGGAATGAAGCTTTCTTT

j_gene: TRBJ2-2
abundance: .
v_gene: TRBV19
d_gene: TRBD1
CDR3aa: CASSTIGTGNGASTGELFF
CDR3nt: TGTGCCAGTAGTACGATCGGGACAGGGAATGGGGCGAGCACCGGGGAGCTGTTTTTT

j_gene: TRBJ2-1
abundance: .
v_gene: TRBV29-1
d_gene: .
CDR3aa: CSATRASSYNEQFF
CDR3nt: TGCAGCGCGACGCGGGCGTCCTCCTACAATGAGCAGTTCTTC

j_gene: TRBJ1-5
abundance: .
v_gene: TRBV27
d_gene: .
CDR3aa: CASSGQFHQPQHF
CDR3nt: TGTGCCAGCAGCGGACAGTTCCATCAGCCCCAGCATTTT

j_gene: TRBJ1-2
abundance: few
v_gene: TRBV6-2/TRBV6-3
d_gene: .
CDR3aa: CASSYKRQKNGYTF
CDR3nt: TGTGCCAGCAGTTACAAACGACAGAAGAATGGCTACACCTTC

j_gene: TRBJ2-5
abundance: few
v_gene: TRBV29-1
d_gene: TRBD1
CDR3aa: CSVVPGQGFQETQYF
CDR3nt: TGCAGCGTCGTTCCGGGACAGGGTTTCCAAGAGACCCAGTACTTC

j_gene: TRBJ1-1
abundance: .
v_gene: TRBV5-1
d_gene: .
CDR3aa: CASSLEPRLNEAFF
CDR3nt: TGCGCCAGCAGCTTGGAGCCACGGTTGAATGAGGCTTTCTTT

j_gene: TRBJ1-2
abundance: .
v_gene: TRBV27
d_gene: .
CDR3aa: CASTRLAREGVSGYTF
CDR3nt: TGTGCCAGCACCCGACTAGCCAGGGAGGGGGTGAGTGGCTACACCTTC

j_gene: TRBJ1-2
abundance: .
v_gene: TRBV5-4
d_gene: .
CDR3aa: CASTSGGGYGYTF
CDR3nt: TGTGCCAGCACTTCGGGGGGCGGCTATGGCTACACCTTC

j_gene: TRBJ2-1
abundance: .
v_gene: TRBV10-3
d_gene: TRBD2
CDR3aa: CAISGASGRARYNEQFF
CDR3nt: TGTGCCATCAGTGGGGCTAGCGGGAGGGCCCGATACAATGAGCAGTTCTTC

j_gene: TRBJ2-2
abundance: .
v_gene: TRBV29-1
d_gene: TRBD1
CDR3aa: CSAIGQAGELFF
CDR3nt: TGCAGCGCCATAGGACAGGCCGGGGAGCTGTTTTTT

j_gene: TRBJ2-7
abundance: .
v_gene: TRBV27
d_gene: .
CDR3aa: CASSLSAGIYEQYF
CDR3nt: TGTGCCAGCAGTTTATCGGCAGGTATCTACGAGCAGTACTTC

j_gene: TRBJ2-1
abundance: .
v_gene: TRBV29-1
d_gene: .
CDR3aa: CSGNGMGYNEQFF
CDR3nt: TGCAGCGGAAACGGGATGGGGTACAATGAGCAGTTCTTC

j_gene: TRBJ2-5
abundance: .
v_gene: TRBV11-3
d_gene: .
CDR3aa: CASSPRVQETQYF
CDR3nt: TGTGCCAGCAGCCCGCGGGTTCAAGAGACCCAGTACTTC

j_gene: TRBJ2-7
abundance: .
v_gene: TRBV27
d_gene: .
CDR3aa: CASSLRGDEQYF
CDR3nt: TGTGCCAGCAGTTTAAGGGGGGACGAGCAGTACTTC

j_gene: TRBJ2-7
abundance: .
v_gene: TRBV19
d_gene: TRBD1
CDR3aa: CASSSFGTGGYEQYF
CDR3nt: TGTGCCAGTAGCTCTTTCGGGACAGGGGGCTACGAGCAGTACTTC

j_gene: TRBJ2-1
abundance: .
v_gene: TRBV7-8
d_gene: .
CDR3aa: CASSSRQANEQFF
CDR3nt: TGTGCCAGCAGCTCAAGACAGGCCAATGAGCAGTTCTTC

j_gene: TRBJ2-7
abundance: .
v_gene: TRBV29-1
d_gene: TRBD1
CDR3aa: CSAVQGNEQYF
CDR3nt: TGCAGCGCCGTACAGGGGAACGAGCAGTACTTC

j_gene: TRBJ2-1
abundance: .
v_gene: TRBV30
d_gene: TRBD2
CDR3aa: CAWSPGRAPYNEQFF
CDR3nt: TGTGCCTGGAGTCCCGGGAGGGCCCCCTACAATGAGCAGTTCTTC

j_gene: TRBJ2-5
abundance: .
v_gene: TRBV29-1
d_gene: TRBD1
CDR3aa: CSVAGQGDGTQYF
CDR3nt: TGCAGCGTCGCGGGACAGGGAGACGGGACCCAGTACTTC

j_gene: TRBJ2-5
abundance: few
v_gene: TRBV29-1
d_gene: TRBD2
CDR3aa: CSVDEIAGSLVGETQYF
CDR3nt: TGCAGCGTTGACGAAATAGCGGGAAGCCTGGTAGGAGAGACCCAGTACTTC

j_gene: TRBJ2-7
abundance: .
v_gene: TRBV19
d_gene: .
CDR3aa: CASSTNGPAYEQYF
CDR3nt: TGTGCCAGTAGTACCAACGGGCCAGCCTACGAGCAGTACTTC

j_gene: TRBJ1-1
abundance: few
v_gene: TRBV29-1
d_gene: .
CDR3aa: CSAGMNTEAFF
CDR3nt: TGCAGCGCCGGGATGAACACTGAAGCTTTCTTT

j_gene: TRBJ2-7
abundance: .
v_gene: TRBV6-2/TRBV6-3
d_gene: .
CDR3aa: CASSSFQTAFYF
CDR3nt: TGTGCCAGCAGTTCCTTCCAGACAGCATTCTACTTC

j_gene: TRBJ2-7
abundance: .
v_gene: TRBV12-3/TRBV12-4
d_gene: TRBD1
CDR3aa: CASRFGTGSYEQYF
CDR3nt: TGTGCCAGCAGATTCGGGACAGGTAGCTACGAGCAGTACTTC

j_gene: TRBJ1-5
abundance: once
v_gene: TRBV10-3
d_gene: .
CDR3aa: CAISESLGDQPQHF
CDR3nt: TGTGCCATCAGTGAGTCGCTGGGGGATCAGCCCCAGCATTTT

j_gene: TRBJ1-5
abundance: .
v_gene: TRBV19
d_gene: TRBD1
CDR3aa: CASKPGTGNGQPQHF
CDR3nt: TGTGCCAGTAAACCCGGGACAGGGAACGGTCAGCCCCAGCATTTT